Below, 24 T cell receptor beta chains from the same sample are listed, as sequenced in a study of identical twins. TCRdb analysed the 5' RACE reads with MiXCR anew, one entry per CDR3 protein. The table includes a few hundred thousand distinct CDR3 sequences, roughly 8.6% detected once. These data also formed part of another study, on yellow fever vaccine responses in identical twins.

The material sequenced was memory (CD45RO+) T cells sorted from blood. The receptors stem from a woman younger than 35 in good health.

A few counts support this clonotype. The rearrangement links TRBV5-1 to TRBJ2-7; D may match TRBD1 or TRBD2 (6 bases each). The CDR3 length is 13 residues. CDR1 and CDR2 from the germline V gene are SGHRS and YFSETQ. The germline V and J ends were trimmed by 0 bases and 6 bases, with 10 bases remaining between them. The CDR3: CASSLGPGAEQYV. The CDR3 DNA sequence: TGCGCCAGCAGCTTGGGGCCGGGGGCCGAGCAGTACGTC.

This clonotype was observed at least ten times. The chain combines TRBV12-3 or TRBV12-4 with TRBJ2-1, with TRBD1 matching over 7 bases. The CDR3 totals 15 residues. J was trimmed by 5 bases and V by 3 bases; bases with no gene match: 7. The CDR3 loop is CASSFSGDRDNEQFF. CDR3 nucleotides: TGTGCCAGCAGTTTTTCAGGGGACAGAGACAATGAGCAGTTCTTC.

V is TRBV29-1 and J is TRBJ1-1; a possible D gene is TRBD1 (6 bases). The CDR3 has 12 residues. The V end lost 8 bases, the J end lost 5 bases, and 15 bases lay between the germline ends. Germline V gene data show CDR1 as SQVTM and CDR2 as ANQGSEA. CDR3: CSFATGLTEAFF. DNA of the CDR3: TGCAGCTTCGCTACAGGGCTAACTGAAGCTTTCTTT.

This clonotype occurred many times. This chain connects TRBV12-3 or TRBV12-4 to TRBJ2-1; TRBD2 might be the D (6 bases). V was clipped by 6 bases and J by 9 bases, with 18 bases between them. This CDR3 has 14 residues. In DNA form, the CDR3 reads TGTGCCAGCAGACCCGGGACTGACAACACTGAGCAGTTCTTC. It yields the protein CASRPGTDNTEQFF.

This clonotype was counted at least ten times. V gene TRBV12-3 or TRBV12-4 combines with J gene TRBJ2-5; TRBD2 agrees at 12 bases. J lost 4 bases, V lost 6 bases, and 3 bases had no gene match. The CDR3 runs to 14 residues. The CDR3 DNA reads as TGTGCCAGCAGGCCGGGACTAGCGGGAGAGACCCAGTACTTC. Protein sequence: CASRPGLAGETQYF.

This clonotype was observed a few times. CDR3 in DNA: TGCGCCAGCAGCTTAGCCTTCGATTCCTACAATGAGCAGTTCTTC. Amino acid sequence: CASSLAFDSYNEQFF. The V and J genes are TRBV5-1 and TRBJ2-1; no firm D call. Germline values: CDR1 SGHRS, CDR2 YFSETQ. V was shortened by 2 bases and J by 1 base, with 10 bases between the two germline ends. The CDR3 has 15 residues.

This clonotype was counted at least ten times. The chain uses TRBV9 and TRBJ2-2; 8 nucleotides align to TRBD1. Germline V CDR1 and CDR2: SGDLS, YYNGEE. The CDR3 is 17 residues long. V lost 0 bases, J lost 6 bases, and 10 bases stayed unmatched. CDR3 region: CASSVATGGNFAGELFF. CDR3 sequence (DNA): TGTGCCAGCAGCGTAGCTACAGGGGGGAATTTCGCCGGGGAGCTGTTTTTT.

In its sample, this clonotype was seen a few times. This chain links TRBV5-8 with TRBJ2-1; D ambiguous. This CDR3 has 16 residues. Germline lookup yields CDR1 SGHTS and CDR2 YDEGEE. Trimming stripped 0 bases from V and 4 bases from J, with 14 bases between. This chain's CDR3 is CASSLALRPGYNEQFF. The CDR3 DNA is TGTGCCAGCAGCTTGGCTCTCAGGCCCGGGTACAATGAGCAGTTCTTC.

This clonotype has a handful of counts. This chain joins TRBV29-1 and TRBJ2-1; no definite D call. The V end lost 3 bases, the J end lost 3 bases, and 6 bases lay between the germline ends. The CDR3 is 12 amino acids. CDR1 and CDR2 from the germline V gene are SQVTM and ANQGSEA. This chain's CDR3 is CSVDSSYNEQFF. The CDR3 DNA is TGCAGCGTTGACAGCAGCTACAATGAGCAGTTCTTC.

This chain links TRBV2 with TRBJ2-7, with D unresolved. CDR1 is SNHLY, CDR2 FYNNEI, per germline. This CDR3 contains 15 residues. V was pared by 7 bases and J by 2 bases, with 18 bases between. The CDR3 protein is CASTPRADGTYEQYF. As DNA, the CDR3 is TGTGCCAGCACCCCCCGGGCGGATGGTACCTACGAGCAGTACTTC.

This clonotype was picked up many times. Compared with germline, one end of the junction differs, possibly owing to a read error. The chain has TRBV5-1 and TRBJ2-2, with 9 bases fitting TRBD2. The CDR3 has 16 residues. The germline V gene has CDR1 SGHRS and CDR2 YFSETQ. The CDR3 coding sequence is TGCGCCAGCAGCTTGGCCCCTAGCGGGAACCCCGGGGAGCTGTTTTTT. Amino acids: CASSLAPSGNPGELFF.

CDR3 DNA: TGTGCCAGCAGCAGTAGCGGGGGATACACCGGGGAGCTGTTTTTT. It is translated as CASSSSGGYTGELFF. The rearrangement links TRBV11-2 to TRBJ2-2, with 9 bases aligning to TRBD2. Looked up from germline, CDR1 is SGHAT and CDR2 is FQNNGV. CDR3 length equals 15 residues. Unmatched junction bases numbered 4, after V lost 5 bases and J lost 3 bases.

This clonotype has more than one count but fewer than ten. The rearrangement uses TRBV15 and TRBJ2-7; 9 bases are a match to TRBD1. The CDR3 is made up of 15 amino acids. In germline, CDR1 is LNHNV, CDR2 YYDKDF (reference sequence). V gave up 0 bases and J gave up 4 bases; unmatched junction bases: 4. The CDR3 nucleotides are TGTGCCACCAGCAGAGAATGGACAGGGGCGTACGAGCAGTACGTC. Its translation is CATSREWTGAYEQYV.

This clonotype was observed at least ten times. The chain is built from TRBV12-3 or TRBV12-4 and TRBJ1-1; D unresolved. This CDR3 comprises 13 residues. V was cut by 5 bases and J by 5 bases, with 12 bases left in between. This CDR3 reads CASSTPPGTEAFF. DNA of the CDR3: TGTGCCAGCAGTACCCCTCCCGGGACTGAAGCTTTCTTT.

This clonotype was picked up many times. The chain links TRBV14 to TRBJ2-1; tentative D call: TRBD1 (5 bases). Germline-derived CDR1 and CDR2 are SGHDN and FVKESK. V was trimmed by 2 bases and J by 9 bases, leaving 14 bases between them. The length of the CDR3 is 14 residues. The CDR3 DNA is TGTGCCAGCAGCCAAAAGGGGCCCGGACGTGAGCAGTTCTTC. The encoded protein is CASSQKGPGREQFF.

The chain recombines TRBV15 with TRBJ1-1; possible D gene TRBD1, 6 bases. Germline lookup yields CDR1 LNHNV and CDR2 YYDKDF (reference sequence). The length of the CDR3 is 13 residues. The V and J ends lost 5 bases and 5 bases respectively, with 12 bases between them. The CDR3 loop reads CATSPRQDTEAFF. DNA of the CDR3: TGTGCCACCAGCCCGCGACAGGATACTGAAGCTTTCTTT.

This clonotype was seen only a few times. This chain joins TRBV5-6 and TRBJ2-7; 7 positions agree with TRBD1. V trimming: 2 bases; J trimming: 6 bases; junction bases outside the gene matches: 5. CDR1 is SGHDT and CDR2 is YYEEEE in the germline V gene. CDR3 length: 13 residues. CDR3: CASSFDRAGEQYV. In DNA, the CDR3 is TGTGCCAGCAGCTTCGACAGGGCGGGCGAGCAGTACGTC.

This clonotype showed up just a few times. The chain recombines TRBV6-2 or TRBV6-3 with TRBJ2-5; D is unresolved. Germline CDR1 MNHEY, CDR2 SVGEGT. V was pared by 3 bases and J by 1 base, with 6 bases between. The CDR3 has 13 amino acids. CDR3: CASSYTFQETQYF. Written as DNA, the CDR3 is TGTGCCAGCAGTTATACGTTCCAAGAGACCCAGTACTTC.

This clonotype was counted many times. The CDR3 DNA is TGCAGCGTTGAAACGTCCCTCGGGCAACGAAAACTGTTTTTT. Its protein is CSVETSLGQRKLFF. V gene TRBV29-1 combines with J gene TRBJ1-4, with D uncertain. Germline CDR1 SQVTM, CDR2 ANQGSEA. There are 14 residues in the CDR3. The V end lost 2 bases, the J end lost 10 bases, and 17 bases lay between the germline ends.

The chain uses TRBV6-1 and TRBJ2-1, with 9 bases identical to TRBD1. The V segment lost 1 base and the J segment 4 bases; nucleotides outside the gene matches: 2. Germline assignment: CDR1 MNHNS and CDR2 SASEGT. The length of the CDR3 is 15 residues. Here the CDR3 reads CASSEGTGEYNEQFF. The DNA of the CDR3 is TGTGCCAGCAGTGAAGGGACAGGGGAATACAATGAGCAGTTCTTC.

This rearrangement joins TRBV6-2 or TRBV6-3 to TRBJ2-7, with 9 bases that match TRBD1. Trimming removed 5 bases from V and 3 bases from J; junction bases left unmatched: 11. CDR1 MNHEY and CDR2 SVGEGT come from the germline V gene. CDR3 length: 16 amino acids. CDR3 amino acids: CASSRDRVVSNYEQYF. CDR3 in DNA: TGTGCCAGCAGTCGGGACAGGGTGGTATCCAACTACGAGCAGTACTTC.

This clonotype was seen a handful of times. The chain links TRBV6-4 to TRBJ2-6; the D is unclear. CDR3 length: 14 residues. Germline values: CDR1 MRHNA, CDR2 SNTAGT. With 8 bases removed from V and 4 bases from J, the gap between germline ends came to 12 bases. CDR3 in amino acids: CASSPAAGANVLTF. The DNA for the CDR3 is TGTGCCAGCTCACCGGCCGCAGGGGCCAACGTCCTGACTTTC.

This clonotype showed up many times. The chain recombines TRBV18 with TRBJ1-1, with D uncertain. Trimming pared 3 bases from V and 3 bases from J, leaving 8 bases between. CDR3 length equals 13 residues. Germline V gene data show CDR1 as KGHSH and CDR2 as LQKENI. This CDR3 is CASSPTRDTEAFF. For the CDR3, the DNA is TGTGCCAGCTCACCTACTAGAGACACTGAAGCTTTCTTT.

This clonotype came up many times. The CDR3 nucleotides read TGCGCCAGCAGCAAGACAGGGGAACGAGGCGGGGAGCTGTTTTTT. This encodes CASSKTGERGGELFF. The rearrangement links TRBV5-1 to TRBJ2-2; 8 bases map to TRBD1. The germline gives CDR1 SGHRS, CDR2 YFSETQ. The length of the CDR3 is 15 residues. V dropped 4 bases and J dropped 7; count of bases not matched to a gene: 9. Using reference TRBV5-1 and TRBJ2-2 for the parts outside the CDR3, the full variable domain is KAGVTQTPRYLIKTRGQQVTLSCSPISGHRSVSWYQQTPGQGLQFLFEYFSETQRNKGNFPGRFSGRQFSNSRSEMNVSTLELGDSALYLCASSKTGERGGELFFGEGSRLTVL.